These T cell receptor beta chains were read from a single sample in a study of T-cell memory formation after mild COVID-19. TCRdb redid the calling of the 5' RACE reads with MiXCR, one entry per CDR3 protein. In the table there are roughly 120,000 distinct CDR3 sequences, roughly 15% of which are singletons. Material for sequencing was PBMCs or a T cell subset sorted from them (not recorded which). The receptors were gathered from an adult woman who had mild COVID-19 (a few samples of this study predate the infection). Cell type and time point are not known. The CDR3 runs from the conserved cysteine through the conserved F or W. The D gene is left open where the match is weak. The size entry is marked missing in some rows and otherwise reads once, few, many or a size class.

j_gene: TRBJ1-6
v_gene: TRBV12-5
abundance: few
d_gene: TRBD1
CDR3aa: CASGRQETGGVYNSPLHF
CDR3nt: TGTGCTAGTGGACGCCAGGAGACAGGGGGCGTCTATAATTCACCCCTCCACTTT

j_gene: TRBJ2-1
v_gene: TRBV25-1
abundance: few
d_gene: NA
CDR3aa: CASSERGGQFF
CDR3nt: TGTGCCAGCAGTGAGCGGGGTGGGCAGTTCTTC

j_gene: TRBJ2-1
v_gene: TRBV5-6
abundance: NA
d_gene: NA
CDR3aa: CASSLGAGNEQFF
CDR3nt: TGTGCCAGCAGCTTGGGGGCCGGGAATGAGCAGTTCTTC

j_gene: TRBJ2-1
v_gene: TRBV18
abundance: NA
d_gene: NA
CDR3aa: CASSPRAGPGVLSNEQFF
CDR3nt: TGTGCCAGCTCACCACGCGCTGGGCCGGGAGTTCTTTCGAATGAGCAGTTCTTC

j_gene: TRBJ2-1
v_gene: TRBV6-5
abundance: NA
d_gene: NA
CDR3aa: CASSSPRLGSIHEQFF
CDR3nt: TGTGCCAGCAGTTCCCCCAGGCTGGGGAGTATTCATGAGCAGTTCTTC

j_gene: TRBJ2-7
v_gene: TRBV5-1
abundance: few
d_gene: NA
CDR3aa: CASSLDPGAYEQYF
CDR3nt: TGCGCCAGCAGCTTGGATCCGGGGGCCTACGAGCAGTACTTC

j_gene: TRBJ2-7
v_gene: TRBV30
abundance: few
d_gene: NA
CDR3aa: CAWSRGVAYEQYF
CDR3nt: TGTGCCTGGAGTAGGGGGGTCGCCTACGAGCAGTACTTC

j_gene: TRBJ1-1
v_gene: TRBV9
abundance: NA
d_gene: NA
CDR3aa: CASSVEVGGTEAFF
CDR3nt: TGTGCCAGCAGCGTAGAGGTCGGTGGGACTGAAGCTTTCTTT

j_gene: TRBJ2-7
v_gene: TRBV7-9
abundance: few
d_gene: NA
CDR3aa: CASTQGSSYEQYF
CDR3nt: TGTGCCAGCACCCAGGGTAGCTCCTACGAGCAGTACTTC

j_gene: TRBJ1-1
v_gene: TRBV4-3
abundance: NA
d_gene: TRBD1
CDR3aa: CASSQEDRAPGNTEAFF
CDR3nt: TGCGCCAGCAGCCAAGAAGACAGGGCGCCGGGAAACACTGAAGCTTTCTTT

j_gene: TRBJ2-7
v_gene: TRBV6-2/TRBV6-3
abundance: few
d_gene: TRBD1
CDR3aa: CASRDGTAYEQYF
CDR3nt: TGTGCCAGCAGGGACGGGACAGCCTACGAGCAGTACTTC

j_gene: TRBJ1-4
v_gene: TRBV5-5
abundance: NA
d_gene: NA
CDR3aa: CASSSAEKLFF
CDR3nt: TGTGCCAGCAGCTCCGCCGAAAAACTGTTTTTT

j_gene: TRBJ2-1
v_gene: TRBV12-3/TRBV12-4
abundance: few
d_gene: TRBD2
CDR3aa: CASRLAGGQNEQFF
CDR3nt: TGTGCCAGCAGACTAGCGGGAGGTCAAAATGAGCAGTTCTTC

j_gene: TRBJ2-7
v_gene: TRBV4-1
abundance: NA
d_gene: TRBD1
CDR3aa: CASSPGTGVHEQYF
CDR3nt: TGCGCCAGCAGCCCCGGGACAGGGGTCCACGAGCAGTACTTC

j_gene: TRBJ2-7
v_gene: TRBV6-2/TRBV6-3
abundance: NA
d_gene: TRBD2
CDR3aa: CASVGASGVIYEQYF
CDR3nt: TGTGCCAGCGTTGGAGCTAGCGGGGTTATCTACGAGCAGTACTTC

j_gene: TRBJ1-6
v_gene: TRBV7-8
abundance: NA
d_gene: NA
CDR3aa: CASSSGPRDSPLHF
CDR3nt: TGTGCCAGCAGCTCGGGGCCCAGAGATTCACCCCTCCACTTT

j_gene: TRBJ1-2
v_gene: TRBV19
abundance: NA
d_gene: TRBD1
CDR3aa: CASRQGYYGYTF
CDR3nt: TGTGCCTCAAGACAGGGGTACTATGGCTACACCTTC

j_gene: TRBJ2-5
v_gene: TRBV10-3
abundance: NA
d_gene: NA
CDR3aa: CAISEGATAPVGSPQETQYF
CDR3nt: TGTGCCATCAGTGAGGGCGCGACTGCGCCGGTCGGGTCCCCCCAAGAGACCCAGTACTTC

j_gene: TRBJ2-7
v_gene: TRBV9
abundance: few
d_gene: TRBD2
CDR3aa: CASSNRGRSGSPDEQYF
CDR3nt: TGTGCCAGCAGCAACCGGGGCCGGAGCGGGAGTCCTGACGAGCAGTACTTC

j_gene: TRBJ2-1
v_gene: TRBV25-1
abundance: many
d_gene: NA
CDR3aa: CASRKEEQGPYYNEQFF
CDR3nt: TGTGCCAGCAGAAAGGAAGAGCAGGGACCATACTACAATGAGCAGTTCTTC

j_gene: TRBJ2-2
v_gene: TRBV19
abundance: NA
d_gene: NA
CDR3aa: CASSMRVNTGELFF
CDR3nt: TGTGCCAGTAGTATGAGAGTGAACACCGGGGAGCTGTTTTTT

j_gene: TRBJ2-3
v_gene: TRBV7-9
abundance: NA
d_gene: NA
CDR3aa: CASARASETQYF
CDR3nt: TGTGCCAGCGCCAGGGCCTCCGAGACTCAGTATTTT

j_gene: TRBJ2-5
v_gene: TRBV20-1
abundance: NA
d_gene: TRBD1
CDR3aa: CSAFRQGPETQYF
CDR3nt: TGCAGTGCTTTCCGACAGGGTCCAGAGACCCAGTACTTC

j_gene: TRBJ2-2
v_gene: TRBV2
abundance: few
d_gene: TRBD2
CDR3aa: CASSRTSGANTGELFF
CDR3nt: TGTGCCAGCAGTCGCACTAGCGGAGCGAACACCGGGGAGCTGTTTTTT

j_gene: TRBJ1-1
v_gene: TRBV10-2
abundance: few
d_gene: NA
CDR3aa: CASRDDRLMNTEAFF
CDR3nt: TGCGCCAGCAGGGATGACAGGCTGATGAACACTGAAGCTTTCTTT

j_gene: TRBJ1-1
v_gene: TRBV5-1
abundance: NA
d_gene: NA
CDR3aa: CASSGGPGLLAEAFF
CDR3nt: TGCGCCAGCAGCGGGGGGCCGGGGCTATTAGCTGAAGCTTTCTTT

j_gene: TRBJ2-7
v_gene: TRBV7-2
abundance: NA
d_gene: TRBD2
CDR3aa: CASRGDYSYEQYF
CDR3nt: TGTGCCAGCAGGGGGGACTACTCCTACGAGCAGTACTTC

j_gene: TRBJ2-7
v_gene: TRBV2
abundance: few
d_gene: NA
CDR3aa: CASQTRTTYEQYF
CDR3nt: TGTGCCAGCCAAACGCGGACTACCTACGAGCAGTACTTC

j_gene: TRBJ1-1
v_gene: TRBV12-3/TRBV12-4
abundance: NA
d_gene: TRBD1
CDR3aa: CASSAGQGWRTEAFF
CDR3nt: TGTGCCAGCAGCGCAGGACAGGGGTGGCGCACTGAAGCTTTCTTT

j_gene: TRBJ2-5
v_gene: TRBV24-1
abundance: NA
d_gene: NA
CDR3aa: CATSDSVPETQYF
CDR3nt: TGTGCCACCAGTGACTCGGTCCCGGAGACCCAGTACTTC

j_gene: TRBJ1-6
v_gene: TRBV20-1
abundance: NA
d_gene: TRBD1
CDR3aa: CSAGGTGSSYNSPLHF
CDR3nt: TGCAGTGCTGGGGGGACAGGGAGCTCCTATAATTCACCCCTCCACTTT

j_gene: TRBJ1-2
v_gene: TRBV29-1
abundance: few
d_gene: TRBD1
CDR3aa: CSVSTGGGGYTF
CDR3nt: TGCAGCGTGTCGACAGGGGGCGGTGGCTACACCTTC

j_gene: TRBJ2-5
v_gene: TRBV7-6
abundance: few
d_gene: NA
CDR3aa: CASSLGEGVGETQYF
CDR3nt: TGTGCCAGCAGCTTAGGAGAGGGGGTAGGAGAGACCCAGTACTTC

j_gene: TRBJ2-7
v_gene: TRBV4-2
abundance: NA
d_gene: NA
CDR3aa: CASSQDYGAYEQYF
CDR3nt: TGTGCCAGCAGCCAAGATTATGGGGCCTACGAGCAGTACTTC

j_gene: TRBJ1-2
v_gene: TRBV20-1
abundance: NA
d_gene: TRBD1
CDR3aa: CSARGYRQGNYGYTF
CDR3nt: TGCAGTGCTAGGGGGTACAGACAGGGGAACTATGGCTACACCTTC

j_gene: TRBJ2-1
v_gene: TRBV12-3/TRBV12-4
abundance: NA
d_gene: TRBD2
CDR3aa: CASSFWTSGDYFYNEQFF
CDR3nt: TGTGCCAGCAGTTTTTGGACTAGCGGTGACTATTTCTACAATGAGCAGTTCTTC

j_gene: TRBJ2-2
v_gene: TRBV20-1
abundance: NA
d_gene: NA
CDR3aa: CSALVSQALNTGELFF
CDR3nt: TGCAGTGCTCTCGTTTCTCAGGCGCTGAACACCGGGGAGCTGTTTTTT

j_gene: TRBJ2-5
v_gene: TRBV7-2
abundance: few
d_gene: NA
CDR3aa: CASSPGQTYQETQYF
CDR3nt: TGTGCCAGCAGCCCCGGACAGACATATCAAGAGACCCAGTACTTC

j_gene: TRBJ2-3
v_gene: TRBV9
abundance: many
d_gene: TRBD1
CDR3aa: CASSTQTGGITDTQYF
CDR3nt: TGTGCCAGCAGCACCCAAACAGGGGGTATAACAGATACGCAGTATTTT

j_gene: TRBJ2-3
v_gene: TRBV7-9
abundance: many
d_gene: NA
CDR3aa: CASSSDTQYF
CDR3nt: TGTGCCAGCAGCTCCGATACGCAGTATTTT

j_gene: TRBJ2-2
v_gene: TRBV6-5
abundance: few
d_gene: NA
CDR3aa: CASSSHDTRYTGELFF
CDR3nt: TGTGCCAGCAGTTCACACGACACTCGTTACACCGGGGAGCTGTTTTTT

j_gene: TRBJ2-3
v_gene: TRBV6-5
abundance: NA
d_gene: TRBD1
CDR3aa: CARDRSQYF
CDR3nt: TGTGCCAGGGACAGGTCGCAGTATTTT

j_gene: TRBJ2-7
v_gene: TRBV5-6
abundance: NA
d_gene: TRBD1
CDR3aa: CASSFRTGIEQYF
CDR3nt: TGTGCCAGCAGCTTCCGGACAGGGATCGAGCAGTACTTC

j_gene: TRBJ2-2
v_gene: TRBV7-9
abundance: few
d_gene: TRBD1
CDR3aa: CASSSKFLQGTQRTGELFF
CDR3nt: TGTGCCAGCAGCTCCAAATTTCTACAGGGGACCCAACGGACCGGGGAGCTGTTTTTT

j_gene: TRBJ2-1
v_gene: TRBV4-3
abundance: NA
d_gene: NA
CDR3aa: CASSQGSGQDEQFF
CDR3nt: TGCGCCAGCAGCCAGGGCTCGGGCCAAGATGAGCAGTTCTTC

j_gene: TRBJ2-3
v_gene: TRBV7-2
abundance: few
d_gene: NA
CDR3aa: CASSLGLGGADTQYF
CDR3nt: TGTGCCAGCAGCTTAGGGCTAGGAGGCGCAGATACGCAGTATTTT

j_gene: TRBJ1-4
v_gene: TRBV7-9
abundance: few
d_gene: TRBD1
CDR3aa: CASSSRDRGPTNEKLFF
CDR3nt: TGTGCCAGCAGCTCTCGGGACAGGGGGCCGACTAATGAAAAACTGTTTTTT

j_gene: TRBJ2-3
v_gene: TRBV5-1
abundance: NA
d_gene: NA
CDR3aa: CASSLAQDTQYF
CDR3nt: TGCGCCAGCAGCTTGGCCCAAGATACGCAGTATTTT

j_gene: TRBJ2-3
v_gene: TRBV9
abundance: NA
d_gene: NA
CDR3aa: CASSGGETDTQYF
CDR3nt: TGTGCCAGCAGCGGAGGGGAGACTGATACGCAGTATTTT

j_gene: TRBJ2-2
v_gene: TRBV5-1
abundance: NA
d_gene: NA
CDR3aa: CASSFRVGATGELFF
CDR3nt: TGCGCCAGCAGCTTCAGGGTGGGGGCAACCGGGGAGCTGTTTTTT

j_gene: TRBJ1-2
v_gene: TRBV7-9
abundance: NA
d_gene: NA
CDR3aa: CASSLAQDRLFYGYTF
CDR3nt: TGTGCCAGCAGCTTAGCGCAAGACAGGCTATTCTATGGCTACACCTTC